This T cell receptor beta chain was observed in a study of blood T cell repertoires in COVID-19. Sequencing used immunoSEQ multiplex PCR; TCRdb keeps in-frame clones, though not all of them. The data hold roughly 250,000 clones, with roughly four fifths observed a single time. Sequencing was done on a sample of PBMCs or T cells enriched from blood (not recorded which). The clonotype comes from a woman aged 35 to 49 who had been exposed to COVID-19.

In DNA form, the CDR3 reads TGTGCCAGCAGTAAGCAGGGGGCAAACAATGAGCAGTTCTTC. Amino acids: CASSKQGANNEQFF. The rearrangement joins TRBV11-1 to TRBJ2-1; 8 nucleotides align to TRBD1. The CDR3 spans 14 residues. Germline CDR1 reads SGHAT; CDR2 reads FQDESV (reference sequence). The V gene end was trimmed by 6 bases and the J gene end by 5 bases; junction bases not matched to a gene: 6.